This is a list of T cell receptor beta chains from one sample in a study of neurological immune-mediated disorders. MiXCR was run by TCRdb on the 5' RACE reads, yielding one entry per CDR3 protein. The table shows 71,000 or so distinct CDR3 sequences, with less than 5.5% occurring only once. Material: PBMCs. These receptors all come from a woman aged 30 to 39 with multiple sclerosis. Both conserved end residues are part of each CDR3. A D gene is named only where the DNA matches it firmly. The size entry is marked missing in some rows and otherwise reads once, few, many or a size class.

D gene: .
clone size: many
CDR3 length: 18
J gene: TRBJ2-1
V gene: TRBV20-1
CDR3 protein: CSARVSVEYGLRSREQFF
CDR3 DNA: TGCAGTGCTAGAGTCAGCGTCGAATACGGACTCCGTAGCCGAGAGCAGTTCTTC

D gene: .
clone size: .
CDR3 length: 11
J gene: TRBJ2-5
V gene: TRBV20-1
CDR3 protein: CSARVPETQYF
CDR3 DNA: TGCAGTGCTAGAGTCCCCGAGACCCAGTACTTC

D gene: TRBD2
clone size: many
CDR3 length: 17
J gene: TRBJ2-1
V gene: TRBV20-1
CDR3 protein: CSARVPLAGDAYNEQFF
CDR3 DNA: TGCAGTGCCCGGGTCCCCCTAGCGGGAGACGCCTACAATGAGCAGTTCTTC

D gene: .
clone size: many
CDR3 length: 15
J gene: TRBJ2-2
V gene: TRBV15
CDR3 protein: CATSSARGAAGELFF
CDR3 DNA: TGTGCCACCAGCAGCGCGAGAGGGGCGGCCGGGGAGCTGTTTTTT

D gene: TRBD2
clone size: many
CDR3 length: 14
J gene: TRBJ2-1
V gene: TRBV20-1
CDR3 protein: CSAFLAGGLYEQFF
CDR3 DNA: TGCAGTGCTTTTCTAGCGGGGGGGCTTTATGAGCAGTTCTTC

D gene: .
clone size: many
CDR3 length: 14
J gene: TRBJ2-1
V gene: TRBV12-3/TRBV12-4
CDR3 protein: CASTLAPPGNEQFF
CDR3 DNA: TGTGCCAGCACCCTGGCACCCCCCGGCAATGAGCAGTTCTTC

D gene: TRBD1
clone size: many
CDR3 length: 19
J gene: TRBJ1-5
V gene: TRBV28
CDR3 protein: CASSRQWTGGIYSNQPQHF
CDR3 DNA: TGTGCCAGCAGTCGGCAATGGACAGGGGGCATCTATAGCAATCAGCCCCAGCATTTT

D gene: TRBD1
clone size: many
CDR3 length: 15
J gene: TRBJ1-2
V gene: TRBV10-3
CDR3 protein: CATRQGDSVNYGYTF
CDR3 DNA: TGTGCCACCCGACAGGGGGACAGCGTCAACTATGGCTACACCTTC

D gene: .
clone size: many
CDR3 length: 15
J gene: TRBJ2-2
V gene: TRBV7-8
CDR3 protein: CASSPQGVRTGELFF
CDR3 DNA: TGTGCCAGCAGCCCCCAGGGTGTAAGGACCGGGGAGCTGTTTTTT

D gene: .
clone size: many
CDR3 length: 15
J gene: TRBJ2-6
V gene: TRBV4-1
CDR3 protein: CASSQARAGANVLTF
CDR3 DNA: TGCGCCAGCAGCCAAGCCCGGGCTGGGGCCAACGTCCTGACTTTC

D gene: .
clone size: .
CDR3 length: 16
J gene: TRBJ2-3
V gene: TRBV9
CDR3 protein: CASSVRGDRSTDTQYF
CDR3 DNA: TGTGCCAGCAGCGTAAGGGGGGACAGATCCACAGATACGCAGTATTTT

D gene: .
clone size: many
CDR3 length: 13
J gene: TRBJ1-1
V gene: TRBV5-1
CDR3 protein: CASSLKGNTEAFF
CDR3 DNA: TGCGCCAGCAGCTTGAAAGGAAACACTGAAGCTTTCTTT

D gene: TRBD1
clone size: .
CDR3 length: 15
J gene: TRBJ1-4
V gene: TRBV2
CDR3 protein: CASSMTGSANEKLFF
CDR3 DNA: TGTGCCAGCAGCATGACAGGGAGCGCTAATGAAAAACTGTTTTTT

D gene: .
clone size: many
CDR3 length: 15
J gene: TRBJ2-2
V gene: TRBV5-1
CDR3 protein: CASSLEGTSSGELFF
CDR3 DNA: TGCGCCAGCAGCTTGGAGGGGACCTCATCCGGGGAGCTGTTTTTT

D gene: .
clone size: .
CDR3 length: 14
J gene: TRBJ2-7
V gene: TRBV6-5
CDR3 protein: CASTSRDNSYEQYF
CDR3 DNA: TGTGCCAGCACCTCCAGGGACAATTCCTACGAGCAGTACTTC

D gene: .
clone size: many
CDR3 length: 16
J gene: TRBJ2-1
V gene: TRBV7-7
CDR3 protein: CASSLNEDLSYNEQFF
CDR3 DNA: TGTGCCAGCAGCTTAAATGAGGACCTCTCCTACAATGAGCAGTTCTTC

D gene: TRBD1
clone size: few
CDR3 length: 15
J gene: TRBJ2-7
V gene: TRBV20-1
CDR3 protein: CSARPVDRGRYEQYF
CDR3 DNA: TGCAGTGCTAGGCCAGTGGACAGGGGGCGGTACGAGCAGTACTTC

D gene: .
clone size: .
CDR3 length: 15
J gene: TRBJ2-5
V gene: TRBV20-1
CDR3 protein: CSARDTVLLEETQYF
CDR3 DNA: TGCAGTGCTAGAGACACTGTTTTACTCGAGGAGACCCAGTACTTC

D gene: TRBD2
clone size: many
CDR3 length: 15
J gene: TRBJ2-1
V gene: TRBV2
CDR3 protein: CASRGGGLVGNEQFF
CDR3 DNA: TGTGCCAGCCGGGGGGGAGGTCTAGTGGGGAATGAGCAGTTCTTC

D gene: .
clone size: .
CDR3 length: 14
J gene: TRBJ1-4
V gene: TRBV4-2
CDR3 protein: CASSQGEPNEKLFF
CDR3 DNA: TGTGCCAGCAGCCAAGGCGAACCGAATGAAAAACTGTTTTTT

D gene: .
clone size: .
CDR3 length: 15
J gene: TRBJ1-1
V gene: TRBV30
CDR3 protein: CAWSAPRLAVYEAFF
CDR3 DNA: TGTGCCTGGAGCGCCCCCAGATTAGCCGTCTATGAAGCTTTCTTT

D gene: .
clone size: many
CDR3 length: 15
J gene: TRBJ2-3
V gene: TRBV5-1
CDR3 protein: CASSLVGHGADTQYF
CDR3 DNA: TGCGCCAGCAGCTTGGTAGGGCACGGGGCAGATACGCAGTATTTT

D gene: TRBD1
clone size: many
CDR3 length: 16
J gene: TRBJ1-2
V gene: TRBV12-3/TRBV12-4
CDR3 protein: CASSKQGWGSNYGYTF
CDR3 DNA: TGTGCCAGCAGTAAACAGGGGTGGGGATCTAACTATGGCTACACCTTC

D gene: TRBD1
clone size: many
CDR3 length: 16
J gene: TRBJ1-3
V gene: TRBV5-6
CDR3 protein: CASSDTGEGGVGTIYF
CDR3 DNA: TGTGCCAGCAGCGACACAGGGGAGGGCGGCGTTGGAACCATATATTTT

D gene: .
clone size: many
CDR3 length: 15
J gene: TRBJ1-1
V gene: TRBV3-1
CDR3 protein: CASSPHPGRNTEAFF
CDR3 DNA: TGTGCCAGCAGCCCCCACCCGGGCAGGAACACTGAAGCTTTCTTT

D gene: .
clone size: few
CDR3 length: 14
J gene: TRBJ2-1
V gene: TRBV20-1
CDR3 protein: CSASQGQAINEQFF
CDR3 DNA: TGCAGTGCTAGTCAGGGCCAGGCTATTAATGAGCAGTTCTTC

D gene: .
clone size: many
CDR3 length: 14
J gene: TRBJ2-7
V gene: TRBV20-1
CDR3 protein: CSAPGTQSSYEQYF
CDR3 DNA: TGCAGTGCTCCCGGGACGCAAAGCTCCTACGAGCAGTACTTC

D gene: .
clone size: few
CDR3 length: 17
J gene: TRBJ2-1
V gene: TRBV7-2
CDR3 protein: CASSSTGTKSSYNEQFF
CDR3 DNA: TGTGCCAGCAGCTCCACCGGGACCAAGAGCTCCTACAATGAGCAGTTCTTC

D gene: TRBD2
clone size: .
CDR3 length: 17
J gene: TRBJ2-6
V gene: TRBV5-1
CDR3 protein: CASSPGGSLSGANVLTF
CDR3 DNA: TGCGCCAGCAGCCCCGGGGGGTCCCTCTCTGGGGCCAACGTCCTGACTTTC

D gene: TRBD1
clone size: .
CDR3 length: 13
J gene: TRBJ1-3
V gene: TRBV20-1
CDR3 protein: CSALRDRVNTIYF
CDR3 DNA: TGCAGTGCTCTCCGGGACAGGGTAAACACCATATATTTT

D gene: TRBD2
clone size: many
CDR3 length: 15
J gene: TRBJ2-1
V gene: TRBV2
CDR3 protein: CASRDRTSGGTEQFF
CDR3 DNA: TGTGCCAGCAGAGACCGGACTAGCGGGGGGACTGAGCAGTTCTTC

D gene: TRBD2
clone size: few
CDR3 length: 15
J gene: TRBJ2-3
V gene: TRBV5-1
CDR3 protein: CASRLAGGATDTQYF
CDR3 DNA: TGCGCCAGCAGATTAGCGGGGGGGGCAACAGATACGCAGTATTTT

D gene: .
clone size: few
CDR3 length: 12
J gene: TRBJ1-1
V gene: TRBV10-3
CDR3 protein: CAISNYATEAFF
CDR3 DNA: TGTGCCATCAGTAATTATGCCACTGAAGCTTTCTTT

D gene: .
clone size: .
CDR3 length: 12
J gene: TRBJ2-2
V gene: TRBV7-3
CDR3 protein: CASSLSPGELFF
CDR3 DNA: TGTGCCAGCAGCTTGAGTCCCGGGGAGCTGTTTTTT

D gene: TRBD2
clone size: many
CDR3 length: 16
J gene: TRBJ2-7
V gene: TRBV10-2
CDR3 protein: CASSRRGLADSYEQYF
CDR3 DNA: TGCGCCAGCAGTCGGAGAGGACTAGCGGATTCCTACGAGCAGTACTTC

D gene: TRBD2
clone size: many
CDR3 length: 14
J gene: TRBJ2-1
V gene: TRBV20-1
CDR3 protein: CSARYPGGGDEQFF
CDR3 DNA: TGCAGTGCTAGGTACCCGGGAGGAGGGGATGAGCAGTTCTTC

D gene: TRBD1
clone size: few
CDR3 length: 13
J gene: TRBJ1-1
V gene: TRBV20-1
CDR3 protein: CSASKPGTVEAFF
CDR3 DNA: TGCAGTGCTAGTAAACCCGGGACAGTTGAAGCTTTCTTT

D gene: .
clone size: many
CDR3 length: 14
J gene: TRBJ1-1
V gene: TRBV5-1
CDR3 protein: CASSLVQPNTEAFF
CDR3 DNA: TGCGCCAGCAGCTTGGTGCAGCCGAACACTGAAGCTTTCTTT

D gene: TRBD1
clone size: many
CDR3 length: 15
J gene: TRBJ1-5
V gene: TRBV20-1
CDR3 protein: CSAPSGGDRFQPQHF
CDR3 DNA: TGCAGTGCTCCTTCAGGGGGAGACAGATTTCAGCCCCAGCATTTT

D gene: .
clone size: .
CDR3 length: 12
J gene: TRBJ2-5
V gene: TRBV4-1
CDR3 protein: CASSLGGENQYF
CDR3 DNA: TGCGCCAGCAGCCTCGGAGGGGAGAACCAGTACTTC

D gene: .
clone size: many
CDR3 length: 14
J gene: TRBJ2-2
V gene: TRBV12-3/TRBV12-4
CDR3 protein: CASSLTSNTGELFF
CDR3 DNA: TGTGCCAGCAGTTTAACCTCAAACACCGGGGAGCTGTTTTTT

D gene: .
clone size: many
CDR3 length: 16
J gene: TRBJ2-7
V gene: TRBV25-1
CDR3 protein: CASSEARPSDPYEQYF
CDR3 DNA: TGTGCCAGCAGTGAAGCCCGGCCGTCGGACCCCTACGAGCAGTACTTC

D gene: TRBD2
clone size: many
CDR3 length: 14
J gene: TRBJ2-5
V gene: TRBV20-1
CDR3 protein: CSARTSGYQETQYF
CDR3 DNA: TGCAGTGCCCGGACTAGCGGGTACCAAGAGACCCAGTACTTC

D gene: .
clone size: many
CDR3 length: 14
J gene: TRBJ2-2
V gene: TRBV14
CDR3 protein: CASSQDLTAGELFF
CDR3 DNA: TGTGCCAGCAGCCAAGATCTAACGGCCGGGGAGCTGTTTTTT

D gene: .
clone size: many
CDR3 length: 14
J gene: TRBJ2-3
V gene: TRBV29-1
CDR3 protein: CSVDSGGAADTQYF
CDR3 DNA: TGCAGCGTTGACAGTGGCGGTGCGGCAGATACGCAGTATTTT

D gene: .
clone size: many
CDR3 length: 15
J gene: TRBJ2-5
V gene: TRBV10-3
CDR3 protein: CAISDSRESQETQYF
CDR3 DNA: TGTGCCATCAGTGACAGTCGGGAGAGCCAAGAGACCCAGTACTTC